These 18 T cell receptor beta chains were sequenced from one sample in a study of shared clonotypes between healthy human individuals. This table comes from immunoSEQ multiplex PCR, and its TCRdb copy is limited to in-frame clones, with some not included. The repertoire holds roughly 2.6 million clones, with approximately 90% as singletons. The sample consisted of naive CD4+ T cells sorted from blood. The subset denotes: CD45RA+ positively selected. The receptor set was obtained from a man aged 18-30 years in good health.

This chain connects TRBV5-3 to TRBJ1-5; 8 bases are shared with TRBD1. TRBV5-3 is given ORF status, its function remaining uncertain. The CDR3 covers 13 residues. Losses at the gene ends were 9 bases for V and 2 bases for J; bases not matched to a gene: 4. CDR3 coding DNA: TGTGCCAATAAGGGACAGGGCAATCAGCCCCAGCATTTT. Protein: CANKGQGNQPQHF.

The chain carries TRBV7-9 and TRBJ1-6; TRBD1 is a possible D gene (5 bases). The V and J ends lost 7 bases and 9 bases respectively, with 16 bases between them. The CDR3 consists of 14 residues. CDR1 is SEHNR and CDR2 is FQNEAQ in the germline V gene (reference sequence). CDR3 protein: CASTTDQGSSPLHF. CDR3 in DNA: TGTGCCAGCACGACAGACCAAGGCAGTTCACCCCTCCACTTT. Variable domain in full (rest from reference TRBV7-9 and TRBJ1-6): DTGVSQNPRHKITKRGQNVTFRCDPISEHNRLYWYRQTLGQGPEFLTYFQNEAQLEKSRLLSDRFSAERPKGSFSTLEIQRTEQGDSAMYLCASTTDQGSSPLHFGNGTRLTVT.

This sequence joins TRBV30 and TRBJ1-6; D might be TRBD1 (5 bases). The length of the CDR3 is 19 residues. CDR1 GTSNPN and CDR2 SVGIG come from the germline V gene (reference sequence). V was clipped by 0 bases and J by 3 bases, with 21 bases between them. The CDR3 DNA is TGTGCCTGGAGTGTTGCAAACCGGAGGGGCAGTCTCTATAATTCACCCCTCCACTTT. Its protein product is CAWSVANRRGSLYNSPLHF.

The V and J genes are TRBV30 and TRBJ2-7; 7 nucleotides match TRBD1. The germline CDR1 and CDR2 sequences are GTSNPN and SVGIG (reference sequence). The J segment lost 7 bases and the V segment lost 5 bases, leaving 8 bases of the junction unmatched. The CDR3 length is 12 residues. In nucleotides, the CDR3 is TGTGCCTGGGCCCCAAGGGGGCAAGAGCAGTACTTC. This translates into CAWAPRGQEQYF.

CDR3 loop: CASSSLSIPGANYGYTF. As DNA, the CDR3 is TGTGCCAGCAGTTCCCTTTCCATTCCGGGGGCTAACTATGGCTACACCTTC. The J gene is TRBJ1-2, the V gene TRBV27; the D gene is possibly TRBD1 (5 bases). This CDR3 comprises 17 residues. Trimming stripped 4 bases from V and 0 bases from J, with 18 bases between. Germline CDR1 and CDR2: MNHEY and SMNVEV (reference sequence).

For this clone: One end of the junction fails to match germline, which may point to a read error. The V call is TRBV6-5, the J call TRBJ1-1, with D tentatively TRBD1 (6 bases). CDR1 is MNHEY, CDR2 SVGAGI, per germline. The CDR3 sequence is 14 residues long. The CDR3 reads CAISNRAKDTEAFF. As DNA, the CDR3 is TGTGCCATCAGTAACAGGGCGAAGGACACTGAAGCTTTCTTT.

The chain is built from TRBV7-9 and TRBJ1-3, with a weak D call TRBD1 (5 bases). The germline V gene encodes CDR1 SEHNR and CDR2 FQNEAQ (reference sequence). The CDR3 spans 16 residues. The V end was cut by 5 bases, the J end by 4 bases, with 18 bases between. The CDR3 nucleotides read TGTGCCAGCAGCCCTCCCGGGACGGCCTCGGGAAACACCATATATTTT. It specifies CASSPPGTASGNTIYF. The entire variable domain, with the rest obtained from reference TRBV7-9 and TRBJ1-3, is as follows: DTGVSQNPRHKITKRGQNVTFRCDPISEHNRLYWYRQTLGQGPEFLTYFQNEAQLEKSRLLSDRFSAERPKGSFSTLEIQRTEQGDSAMYLCASSPPGTASGNTIYFGEGSWLTVV.

This clone is a singleton in its sample. A read error may be the cause here, since a much bigger clone is one base away. The same CDR3 arises from other DNA sequences in this sample as well. This chain links TRBV6-6 with TRBJ2-7; D unclear. The V end was cut by 6 bases, the J end by 0 bases, with 6 bases between. The length of the CDR3 is 12 residues. Germline-derived CDR1 and CDR2 are MNHNY and SVGAGI (reference sequence). The CDR3 region has the DNA TGTGCCAGCAGCCCGACCTCCTACGAGCAGTACTTC. This gives the protein CASSPTSYEQYF.

The gene calls are TRBV6-5 and TRBJ2-1; D unclear. Germline-derived CDR1 and CDR2 are MNHEY and SVGAGI. The CDR3 runs 12 residues. V dropped 5 bases and J dropped 3 bases, with 5 bases sitting between them. CDR3 residues: CASSNFYNEQFF. DNA for the CDR3: TGTGCCAGCAGTAACTTCTACAATGAGCAGTTCTTC.

Notes on this clone: Distinct nucleotide sequences in the sample also encode this CDR3. This rearrangement joins TRBV11-2 to TRBJ2-7, with a tentative D call TRBD2 (6 bases). The CDR3 sequence is 15 residues long. V lost 1 base to trimming and J lost 2 bases, with 12 bases between them. Looked up from germline, CDR1 is SGHAT and CDR2 is FQNNGV. The CDR3 spells CASSLGQGGTYEQYF. The CDR3 DNA is TGTGCCAGCAGCTTAGGGCAGGGAGGAACCTACGAGCAGTACTTC.

This chain connects TRBV28 to TRBJ2-1, with a weak D call TRBD2 (5 bases). The germline V and J ends were trimmed by 5 bases and 5 bases, with 16 bases remaining between them. The CDR3 is 15 amino acids. Germline V gives CDR1 MDHEN, CDR2 SYDVKM. CDR3 amino acids: CASSLSTLGDNEQFF. CDR3 DNA sequence: TGTGCCAGCAGTCTATCTACCCTCGGGGACAATGAGCAGTTCTTC.

This clone was seen once. The V and J genes are TRBV2 and TRBJ1-5; a weak D match, TRBD1 (5 bases). Germline loops: CDR1 SNHLY, CDR2 FYNNEI. V lost 6 bases, J lost 4 bases, and 16 bases lay in between. The CDR3 sequence is 15 residues long. The CDR3 protein is CASRGGLAANQPQHF. CDR3 nucleotide sequence: TGTGCCAGCAGGGGGGGTCTGGCAGCAAATCAGCCCCAGCATTTT.

V and J are TRBV5-1 and TRBJ2-3; no firm D call. The germline CDR1 and CDR2 sequences are SGHRS and YFSETQ. Trimming took 4 bases from V and 5 from J, leaving 14 bases between them. The CDR3 has 14 residues. CDR3 nucleotides: TGCGCCAGCAGCCCCCTACCCCTTCTAGATACGCAGTATTTT. Translated, it gives CASSPLPLLDTQYF.

V is TRBV27 and J is TRBJ1-5; D remains ambiguous. The CDR3 has 15 amino acids. The germline CDR1 and CDR2 sequences are MNHEY and SMNVEV (reference sequence). V was clipped by 2 bases and J by 6 bases, with 14 bases between them. The CDR3 DNA follows: TGTGCCAGCAGTTTACGGGCTGGGTTGGGTCAGCCCCAGCATTTT. Encoded protein: CASSLRAGLGQPQHF.

This rearrangement joins TRBV18 to TRBJ1-5; 8 bases map to TRBD1. This CDR3 region has 16 residues. V was clipped by 2 bases and J by 2 bases; unmatched bases: 5. CDR1 KGHSH and CDR2 LQKENI come from the germline V gene. CDR3 in DNA: TGTGCCAGCTCACCAATGACAGGGGAAGGCAATCAGCCCCAGCATTTT. This encodes CASSPMTGEGNQPQHF.

The chain uses TRBV27 and TRBJ1-2; TRBD1 aligns across 7 bases. J lost 3 bases, V lost 8 bases, and 6 bases had no gene match. The germline V gene has CDR1 MNHEY and CDR2 SMNVEV (reference sequence). CDR3 length: 13 amino acids. CDR3 nucleotides: TGTGCCAGCGGAGACAGGGTCCACTATGGCTACACCTTC. Protein product: CASGDRVHYGYTF.

The genes are TRBV5-1 and TRBJ2-3; TRBD2 aligns across 7 bases. Germline V gene sequence: CDR1 SGHRS, CDR2 YFSETQ. V shed 2 bases and J 2 bases; nucleotides not matched to a gene: 8. The CDR3 totals 16 residues. The CDR3 spells CASSLGGRASTDTQYF. In DNA, the CDR3 is TGCGCCAGCAGCTTAGGAGGGAGGGCCTCCACAGATACGCAGTATTTT.

The chain recombines TRBV11-2 with TRBJ2-1; 8 nucleotides line up with TRBD1. With V trimmed by 4 bases and J by 2 bases, 4 bases remained unmatched. The germline gives CDR1 SGHAT, CDR2 FQNNGV. The CDR3 loop spans 15 amino acids. CDR3 sequence reads: CASSSDRGAYNEQFF. The CDR3 DNA sequence: TGTGCCAGCAGCTCTGACAGGGGCGCCTACAATGAGCAGTTCTTC.